These 10 T cell receptor beta chains were all obtained from the same sample, sequenced in a study of CD8 T cells in Susac syndrome. Reverse transcription used about 0.45 to 1 ug RNA and random hexamers. One entry per CDR3 protein, called by TCRdb with MiXCR from the immunoSEQ multiplex PCR reads. This table holds 75,000 to 100,000 distinct CDR3 sequences, approximately 95% found once. Sample: CD8+ T cells from PBMCs. The receptor set was obtained from a human donor with Susac syndrome.

V and J are TRBV29-1 and TRBJ1-1, with 8 bases identical to TRBD1. V gave up 7 bases and J gave up 4 bases; unmatched junction bases: 5. Germline V CDR1 and CDR2: SQVTM, ANQGSEA. The CDR3 loop spans 12 amino acids. This chain's CDR3 is CSGTGRFTEAFF. The DNA for the CDR3 is TGCAGCGGGACAGGGAGGTTCACTGAAGCTTTCTTT. The complete variable domain, with remaining parts taken from reference TRBV29-1 and TRBJ1-1, reads SAVISQKPSRDICQRGTSLTIQCQVDSQVTMMFWYRQQPGQSLTLIATANQGSEATYESGFVIDKFPISRPNLTFSTLTVSNMSPEDSSIYLCSGTGRFTEAFFGQGTRLTVV.

This chain joins TRBV2 and TRBJ2-1; 9 bases are a match to TRBD2. The junction had 8 bases not matched to a gene; V was cut back by 4 bases and J by 4 bases. Germline V lookup: CDR1 SNHLY, CDR2 FYNNEI. This CDR3 has 16 residues. CDR3 in DNA: TGTGCCAGCAGTGGTAAGGCGGGAGGGGATTACAATGAGCAGTTCTTC. Protein product: CASSGKAGGDYNEQFF.

The chain combines TRBV9 with TRBJ2-2, with D perhaps matching TRBD2 (5 bases). This CDR3 region has 14 residues. Trimming cost V 0 bases and J 6 bases, with 9 bases left between them. The germline V gene has CDR1 SGDLS and CDR2 YYNGEE. The CDR3 nucleotides are TGTGCCAGCAGCGTAGTTCCGGGATCCGGGGAGCTGTTTTTT. Its translation: CASSVVPGSGELFF.

The rearrangement links TRBV28 to TRBJ2-6, with D maybe TRBD1 (5 bases). Germline CDR1 reads MDHEN; CDR2 reads SYDVKM. The CDR3 runs 19 residues. Trimming removed 4 bases from V and 0 bases from J, with 19 bases in between. The CDR3 DNA reads as TGTGCCAGCAGTTCAGTCAGGACACCTAACATCTCTGGGGCCAACGTCCTGACTTTC. The encoded protein is CASSSVRTPNISGANVLTF. Using reference TRBV28 and TRBJ2-6 for the parts outside the CDR3, the full variable domain is DVKVTQSSRYLVKRTGEKVFLECVQDMDHENMFWYRQDPGLGLRLIYFSYDVKMKEKGDIPEGYSVSREKKERFSLILESASTNQTSMYLCASSSVRTPNISGANVLTFGAGSRLTVL.

This chain joins TRBV20-1 and TRBJ2-2; 10 nucleotides align to TRBD2. CDR1 is DFQATT and CDR2 is SNEGSKA in the germline V gene (reference sequence). The CDR3 spans 14 residues. Unmatched junction bases numbered 5, after V lost 5 bases and J lost 5 bases. The CDR3 spells CSARSGRETGELFF. The CDR3 region has the DNA TGCAGTGCTCGAAGCGGGAGGGAAACCGGGGAGCTGTTTTTT.

The chain links TRBV28 to TRBJ2-3; maybe TRBD1 (6 bases). Germline CDR1 is MDHEN and CDR2 is SYDVKM. Trimming took off 7 bases at V and 4 bases at J, with 18 bases between the two ends. CDR3 size: 15 residues. CDR3 DNA: TGTGCCAGCACCCTCGGGACAACCCGGGCAGATACGCAGTATTTT. Amino acid sequence: CASTLGTTRADTQYF.

The rearrangement joins TRBV12-3 or TRBV12-4 to TRBJ2-6; D gene uncertain. The CDR3 length is 15 residues. V lost 5 bases, J lost 0 bases, and 8 bases lay in between. Here the CDR3 DNA reads TGTGCCAGCAGTCCGACGATCTCTGGGGCCAACGTCCTGACTTTC. Its translation is CASSPTISGANVLTF.

The chain is built from TRBV29-1 and TRBJ2-7; D may be TRBD1 (6 bases). Germline loops: CDR1 SQVTM, CDR2 ANQGSEA. This CDR3 has 12 residues. The ends were cut back, 7 bases at V and 3 bases at J, with 13 bases in the middle. CDR3 protein: CSGVWDNYEQYF. The CDR3 bases are TGCAGCGGGGTCTGGGACAACTACGAGCAGTACTTC.

This sequence joins TRBV29-1 and TRBJ1-1; D might be TRBD1 (6 bases). Germline assignment: CDR1 SQVTM and CDR2 ANQGSEA. The V gene lost 6 bases and the J gene lost 1 base, with 9 bases spanning the gap. The CDR3 is made up of 12 amino acids. For the CDR3, the DNA is TGCAGCGTGCCGGGACAGAACACTGAAGCTTTCTTT. As protein: CSVPGQNTEAFF.

This clonotype appeared a single time. The rearrangement links TRBV29-1 to TRBJ2-7, with D perhaps TRBD2 (6 bases). The CDR3 sequence is 13 residues long. V lost 5 bases, J lost 0 bases, and 11 bases lay in between. Per the germline V gene, CDR1 is SQVTM and CDR2 is ANQGSEA. The CDR3 is CSVNSGISYEQYF. The CDR3 DNA sequence: TGCAGCGTTAATAGCGGCATCTCCTACGAGCAGTACTTC.